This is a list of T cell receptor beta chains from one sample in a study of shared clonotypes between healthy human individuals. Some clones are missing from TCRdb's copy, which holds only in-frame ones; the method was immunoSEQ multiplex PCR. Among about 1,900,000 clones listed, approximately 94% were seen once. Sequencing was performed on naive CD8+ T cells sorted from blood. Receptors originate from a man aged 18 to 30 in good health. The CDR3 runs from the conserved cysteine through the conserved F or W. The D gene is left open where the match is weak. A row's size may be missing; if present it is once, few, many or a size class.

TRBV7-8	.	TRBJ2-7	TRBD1	TGTGCCAGCAGCTACGGCCGGGACAGAGCTACCTACGAGCAGTACTTC	CASSYGRDRATYEQYF
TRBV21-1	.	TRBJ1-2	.	TGTGCCAGCAGCAAAGGGATACAGGGGGCGCCTGGCTACACCTTC	CASSKGIQGAPGYTF
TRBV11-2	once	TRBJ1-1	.	TGTGCCAGCAGCTCATACACTGAAGCTTTCTTT	CASSSYTEAFF
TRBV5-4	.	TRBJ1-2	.	TGTGCCAGCAGCGCGGGTACCGGGCCTCCAAAAAACACCTTC	CASSAGTGPPKNTF
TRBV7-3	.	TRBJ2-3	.	TGTGCCAGCAGCTTATGGTGGGGCGCAGATACGCAGTATTTT	CASSLWWGADTQYF
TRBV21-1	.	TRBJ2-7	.	TGTGCCAGCAGCACCGGACAGGGTAACTCCTACGAGCAGTACTTC	CASSTGQGNSYEQYF
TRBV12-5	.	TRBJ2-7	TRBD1	TGTGCTAGTGGATTAAAGACAGGGCAGCAGTACTTC	CASGLKTGQQYF
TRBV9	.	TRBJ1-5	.	TGTGCCAGCAGCACCCAGGCAGATCAGCCCCAGCATTTT	CASSTQADQPQHF
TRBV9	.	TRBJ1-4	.	TGTGCCAGCCACCAGAGGGGGGTGTCCACTAATGAAAAACTGTTTTTT	CASHQRGVSTNEKLFF
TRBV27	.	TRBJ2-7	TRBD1	TGTGCCAGCAGTTTATCTTTTGGGACAGAAGGCTACGAGCAGTACTTC	CASSLSFGTEGYEQYF
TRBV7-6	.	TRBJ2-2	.	TGTGCCAGCAGCTTAATTGCAGGTCTCACCGGGGAGCTGTTTTTT	CASSLIAGLTGELFF
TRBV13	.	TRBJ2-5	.	TGTGCCAGCAGCCCGAATAGCGGAGAGACCCAGTACTTC	CASSPNSGETQYF
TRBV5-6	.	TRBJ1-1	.	TGTGCCAGCAGTCTGGGACAAGCGAATGAAGCTTTCTTT	CASSLGQANEAFF
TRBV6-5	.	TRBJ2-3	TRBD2	TGTGCCAGTGGTGGGGCGGGGGGCCTTTCAGATACGCAGTATTTT	CASGGAGGLSDTQYF
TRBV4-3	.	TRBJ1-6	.	TGCGCCAGCAGCCAAGACCAGAGCTCCTATAATTCACCCCTCCACTTT	CASSQDQSSYNSPLHF
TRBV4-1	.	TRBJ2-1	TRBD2	TGCGCCAGCAGCCAAGAGGTTGCCGGGACTAGCGCTGCTGAGCAGTTCTTC	CASSQEVAGTSAAEQFF
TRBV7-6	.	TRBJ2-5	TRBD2	TGTGCCAGCAGCTTAGCCCATATACTAGCGGGGGAGCAAGAGACCCAGTACTTC	CASSLAHILAGEQETQYF
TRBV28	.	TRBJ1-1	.	TGTGCCAGCAGTTTAAGGACAGTCCTGAACACTGAAGCTTTCTTT	CASSLRTVLNTEAFF
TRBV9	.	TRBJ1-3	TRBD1	TGTGCCAGCAGTCAGGGGGTCGGTATAACTGGAAACACCATATATTTT	CASSQGVGITGNTIYF
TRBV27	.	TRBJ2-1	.	TGTGCCAGCAGTTGGGTCCTTCCCATCTCCTACAATGAGCAGTTCTTC	CASSWVLPISYNEQFF
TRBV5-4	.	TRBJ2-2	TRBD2	TGTGCCAGCAGCTTGGGACTAGCGGGAGTTGTCACCGGGGAGCTGTTTTTT	CASSLGLAGVVTGELFF
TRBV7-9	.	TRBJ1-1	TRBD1	TGTGCCAGTAACAGGGGTGTGAACACTGAAGCTTTCTTT	CASNRGVNTEAFF
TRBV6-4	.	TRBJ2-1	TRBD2	TGTGCCAGCTCCCCGGGGGGGGACTACAAAACCAATGAGCAGTTCTTC	CASSPGGDYKTNEQFF
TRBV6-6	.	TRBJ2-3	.	TGTGCCAGCTCTAATCCGGGAACCACAGATACGCAGTATTTT	CASSNPGTTDTQYF
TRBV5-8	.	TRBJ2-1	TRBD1	TGTGCCAGCAGCTCGACAGGGAGCTCCTACAATGAGCAGTTCTTC	CASSSTGSSYNEQFF
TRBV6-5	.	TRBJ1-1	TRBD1	TGTGCCAGCAGTCCTTATACAGGGGGCAACACTGAAGCTTTCTTT	CASSPYTGGNTEAFF
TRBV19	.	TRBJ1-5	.	TGTGCCAGTAGTATAGATCTAGGAGGACAGCCCCAGCATTTT	CASSIDLGGQPQHF
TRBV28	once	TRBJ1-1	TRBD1	TGTGCCAGCAGTTTGCGGACAGGGCTTCTAGCTTTCTTT	CASSLRTGLLAFF
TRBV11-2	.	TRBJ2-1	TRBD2	TGTGCCAGCAGCTTAGAAGTAGGACTAGCGGCCCACAATGAGCAGTTCTTC	CASSLEVGLAAHNEQFF
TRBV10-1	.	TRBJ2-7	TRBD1	TGCGCCAGCAGTGAGTCTGGGACAGGCCAACGTGAGCAGTACTTC	CASSESGTGQREQYF
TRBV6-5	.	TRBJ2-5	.	TGTGCCAGCAGTTACTTTATAGGGGGAACGCAAGAGACCCAGTACTTC	CASSYFIGGTQETQYF
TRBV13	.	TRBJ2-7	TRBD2	TGTGCCAGCAGCTTAAGTCGGCTAGCGGGAGAGAGGTACGAGCAGTACTTC	CASSLSRLAGERYEQYF
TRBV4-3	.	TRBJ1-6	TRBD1	TGCGCCAGCAGCCAAGAAGCGGGGACAGGGCCTAGCCCCTATTCACCCCTCCACTTT	CASSQEAGTGPSPYSPLHF
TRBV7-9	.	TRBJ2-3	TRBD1	TGTGCCGGACAGGAGCCGTCCACAGATACGCAGTATTTT	CAGQEPSTDTQYF
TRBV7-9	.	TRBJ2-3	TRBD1	TGTGCCAGTTCCGGGACAGTATCAGATACGCAGTATTTT	CASSGTVSDTQYF
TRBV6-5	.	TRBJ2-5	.	TGTGCCAGCAGTTTATCGGGCGACGAGACCCAGTACTTC	CASSLSGDETQYF
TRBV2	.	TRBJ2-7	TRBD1	TGTGCCAGCAGTGAGGGGGGGACAGGGGGCCCCTACGAGCAGTACTTC	CASSEGGTGGPYEQYF
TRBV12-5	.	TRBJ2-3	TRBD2	TGTGCTAGTGGTTTGGTACATCGGGGGAGCGGGACGGCAGATACGCAGTATTTT	CASGLVHRGSGTADTQYF
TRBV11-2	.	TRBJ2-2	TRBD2	TGTGCCAGTACGGGGGAGGGCGACACCGGGGAGCTGTTTTTT	CASTGEGDTGELFF
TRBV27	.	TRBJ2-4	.	TGTGCCAGCAGTTTAGGGCTCCCAATAAGCATTCAGTACTTC	CASSLGLPISIQYF
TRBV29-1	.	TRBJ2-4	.	TGCAGCGTTGAATCGGCTAATCAAAACATTCAGTACTTC	CSVESANQNIQYF
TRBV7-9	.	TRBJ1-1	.	TGTGCCAGCAGCCAAGGTGGCGTTGAAGCTTTCTTT	CASSQGGVEAFF
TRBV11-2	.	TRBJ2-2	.	TGTGCCAGCAGCTTAGAGGCCAGCACCGGGGAGCTGTTTTTT	CASSLEASTGELFF
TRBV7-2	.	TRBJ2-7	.	TGTGCCAGCAGCTTAAGGACTCCTTACGAGCAGTACTTC	CASSLRTPYEQYF
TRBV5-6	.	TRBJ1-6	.	TGTGCCAGCAGCTTGGGTGGTTCACCCCTCCACTTT	CASSLGGSPLHF
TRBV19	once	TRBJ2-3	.	TGTGCCAGTAGTATAGCGGACAGTAGCACAGATACGCAGTATTTT	CASSIADSSTDTQYF